The rows below give T cell receptor beta chains drawn from one sample of a study of blood T cell repertoires in COVID-19. The assay was immunoSEQ multiplex PCR, and TCRdb's table has in-frame clones only and misses some. The table includes about 160,000 clones, approximately 82% detected once. The sequencing sample was made of PBMCs or T cells enriched from blood (not recorded which). These receptors were obtained from a man aged 60 to 69 who had recovered from COVID-19. Each CDR3 is given without its conserved first and last residue. A D gene is named only where the DNA matches it firmly.

TRBD2	TRBJ2-7	TRBV7-8	ASSLRPGTSGIYEQY
TRBD1	TRBJ2-1	TRBV29-1	SVARDRGAPIYNEQF
.	TRBJ1-5	TRBV16	ASSQISRQGNQPQH
TRBD1	TRBJ1-2	TRBV5-1	ASSLGQAGHGYT
.	TRBJ1-5	TRBV18	ASSKQPNQPQH
TRBD2	TRBJ2-7	TRBV12-3/TRBV12-4	ASSFSGREQY
.	TRBJ2-3	TRBV11-2	ASSLVRGSTSTDTQY
.	TRBJ2-3	TRBV10-3	AISEVGHTDTQY
.	TRBJ1-2	TRBV12-3/TRBV12-4	ASSRDYYGYT
TRBD1	TRBJ1-1	TRBV14	ASSLRTGGDTEAF
.	TRBJ1-5	TRBV7-9	ASSNDGINQPQH
.	TRBJ1-5	TRBV6-5	ASTQSGGQPQH
TRBD2	TRBJ2-1	TRBV7-3	ASSFSGRPGNEQF
.	TRBJ2-7	TRBV19	ASNSFGGYEQY
TRBD1	TRBJ1-1	TRBV29-1	SVGSGTGGPNTEAF
.	TRBJ2-6	TRBV7-3	ASSSPVSGANVLT
TRBD1	TRBJ2-3	TRBV5-1	ASTTGGLGDTQY
TRBD1	TRBJ2-3	TRBV5-1	ASSIRTGLDTQY
.	TRBJ1-3	TRBV7-6	ASSLSAGMTGNTIY
.	TRBJ1-2	TRBV29-1	SVVGQSTNYGYT
TRBD2	TRBJ2-2	TRBV2	ASKAGGLTGELF
TRBD1	TRBJ1-2	TRBV5-1	ASSLTGQGIAGYGYT
TRBD1	TRBJ2-2	TRBV5-4	ASKGDRGITGELF
TRBD1	TRBJ1-1	TRBV19	ASSLGQGPAEAF
TRBD1	TRBJ1-1	TRBV28	ASSLYRGQIETF
.	TRBJ2-2	TRBV11-3	AQTRDPNTGELF
.	TRBJ1-5	TRBV28	ASSFPGPNPPQPQH
TRBD1	TRBJ2-7	TRBV27	ASGARTGADEQY
TRBD1	TRBJ1-2	TRBV30	AWSRDRTNYGYT
.	TRBJ1-1	TRBV11-2	ASSSALMNTEAF
.	TRBJ1-2	TRBV5-6	ASSSPGDNYGYT